Each of the 6 T cell receptor beta chains below was sequenced from the same sample in a study of T cell repertoires in cytomegalovirus infection. TCRdb ran MiXCR on the reads and lists one entry per CDR3 protein. The sample holds 250,000 to 300,000 distinct CDR3 sequences, about 20% seen once. What these receptors recognize is not known. Specimen: cultured PBMCs, collected from culture after CMV antigen stimulation. The receptors here all came from a human donor in good health (CMV status not recorded). Some clones in this sample may be carry-over from other donors' samples.

Concerning this clonotype itself: A much larger clone is a single base away; this may be a read error. The chain uses TRBV28 and TRBJ1-2; D is undetermined. The length of the CDR3 is 13 residues. Germline CDR1 MDHEN, CDR2 SYDVKM. V lost 7 bases and J lost 4, with 13 bases in between. The CDR3 reads CASTPDRSYGYTF. CDR3 nucleotides: TGTGCCAGCACCCCAGACCGGAGCTATGGCTACACCTTC.

In this sample, this clonotype turned up many times. The chain recombines TRBV12-3 or TRBV12-4 with TRBJ1-2; D might be TRBD1 (6 bases). The germline V and J ends were trimmed by 5 bases and 5 bases, with 18 bases remaining between them. This CDR3 is 15 amino acids long. In DNA form, the CDR3 reads TGTGCCAGCAGTCCACAGGGTACCCTCCTATATGGCTACACCTTC. Protein: CASSPQGTLLYGYTF.

This clonotype appeared a few times. The chain combines TRBV6-5 with TRBJ1-2, with D possibly TRBD1 on 5 matching bases. V was clipped by 0 bases and J by 2 bases, with 13 bases between them. The CDR3 has 16 residues. Germline V gene sequence: CDR1 MNHEY, CDR2 SVGAGI. CDR3 region: CASSYSGQSVNYGYTF. The CDR3 DNA reads TGTGCCAGCAGTTACTCGGGGCAGTCCGTGAACTATGGCTACACCTTC.

This clonotype turned up a few times. The chain uses TRBV4-1 and TRBJ1-2, with TRBD1 matching 8 bases. The CDR3 length is 14 residues. V gave up 0 bases and J gave up 9 bases; unmatched junction bases: 6. Germline CDR1 MGHRA, CDR2 YSYEKL. The chain's CDR3 is CASSQEGTGSSYTF. CDR3 coding DNA: TGCGCCAGCAGCCAAGAGGGGACAGGATCGAGCTACACCTTC.

This clonotype was picked up a small number of times. The chain uses TRBV7-8 and TRBJ2-7; D is possibly TRBD1 (6 bases). Germline V lookup: CDR1 SGHVS, CDR2 FQNEAQ. This CDR3 comprises 17 residues. V was clipped by 1 base and J by 2 bases, with 18 bases between them. The CDR3 sequence is CASSLDRPRGNPYEQYF. For the CDR3, the DNA is TGTGCCAGCAGCTTAGATCGTCCGAGGGGGAACCCCTACGAGCAGTACTTC. Using reference TRBV7-8 and TRBJ2-7 for the parts outside the CDR3, the full variable domain is GAGVSQSPRYKVAKRGQDVALRCDPISGHVSLFWYQQALGQGPEFLTYFQNEAQLDKSGLPSDRFFAERPEGSVSTLKIQRTQQEDSAVYLCASSLDRPRGNPYEQYFGPGTRLTVT.

This clonotype has only a few counts. The chain joins TRBV7-6 to TRBJ1-2; D not certain. V was pared by 4 bases and J by 6 bases, with 15 bases between. The CDR3 spans 14 residues. Germline CDR1 reads SGHVS; CDR2 reads FNYEAQ. The CDR3 DNA sequence: TGTGCCAGCAGCTCCACCGAGGGTCGGGATGGCTACACCTTC. This sequence encodes CASSSTEGRDGYTF.